This entry lists 25 T cell receptor beta chains sequenced from one sample in a study of shared clonotypes between healthy human individuals (dated by TCRdb to between 2020 and 2021). Receptor libraries were prepared by the immunoSEQ multiplex PCR assay. Entries here come from immuneACCESS through TCRdb and include only in-frame sequences with V and J called. Some clones fail to appear in such tables; in the studies checked, an unresolved V gene covers under half of the shortfall, and the cause of the remainder is unknown. For this sample there are over a million clones; about four fifths appear just once. The top ten clones comprise roughly 0.56% of the sample. Sequencing was carried out using memory CD4+ T cells from PBMCs. The sample's cell subset or site label, in plain terms: CD45RA-negative fraction. Receptors originate from a young man in good health. Some clones in this sample may be carry-over from other donors' samples.

This clone was detected only a few times. The chain uses TRBV5-6 and TRBJ2-7, with TRBD1 matching over 12 bases. The J segment lost 3 bases and the V segment lost 0 bases, leaving 7 bases of the junction unmatched. The length of the CDR3 is 17 residues. The germline gives CDR1 SGHDT, CDR2 YYEEEE. DNA of the CDR3: TGTGCCAGCAGCTTGGGGTTGGGACAGGGGGCAATCTACGAGCAGTACTTC. Protein sequence: CASSLGLGQGAIYEQYF.

This clone was seen only a few times. The chain has TRBV5-1 and TRBJ2-2, with TRBD2 identical over 8 bases. The CDR3 is 14 residues long. J lost 7 bases, V lost 4 bases, and 6 bases had no gene match. CDR1 is SGHRS, CDR2 YFSETQ, per germline. CDR3 in DNA: TGCGCCAGCAGCACGACTAGCGAGGTCGGGGAGCTGTTTTTT. It yields the protein CASSTTSEVGELFF. The whole variable domain, remainder taken from reference TRBV5-1 and TRBJ2-2, is KAGVTQTPRYLIKTRGQQVTLSCSPISGHRSVSWYQQTPGQGLQFLFEYFSETQRNKGNFPGRFSGRQFSNSRSEMNVSTLELGDSALYLCASSTTSEVGELFFGEGSRLTVL.

The J gene is TRBJ1-2, the V gene TRBV7-8; D possibly corresponds to TRBD1 (5 bases). Trimming stripped 4 bases from V and 4 bases from J, with 16 bases between. This CDR3 spans 15 amino acids. Germline V gene data show CDR1 as SGHVS and CDR2 as FQNEAQ. The CDR3 loop reads CASSSQTGYGYGYTF. CDR3 DNA sequence: TGTGCCAGCAGCTCACAAACAGGCTACGGCTATGGCTACACCTTC. The full variable domain, in which reference TRBV7-8 and TRBJ1-2 provide the parts outside the CDR3, is GAGVSQSPRYKVAKRGQDVALRCDPISGHVSLFWYQQALGQGPEFLTYFQNEAQLDKSGLPSDRFFAERPEGSVSTLKIQRTQQEDSAVYLCASSSQTGYGYGYTFGSGTRLTVV.

The V and J genes are TRBV7-3 and TRBJ2-2, with D possibly matching TRBD1 (5 bases). The CDR3 contains 16 residues. V lost 2 bases, J lost 4 bases, and 14 bases lay in between. Germline lookup yields CDR1 SGHTA and CDR2 FQGTGA. CDR3 bases: TGTGCCAGCAGCTTACTTTCAGCGCAGGGCACCGGGGAGCTGTTTTTT. Translation: CASSLLSAQGTGELFF.

The chain uses TRBV15 and TRBJ1-3; D unresolved. In germline, CDR1 is LNHNV, CDR2 YYDKDF (reference sequence). Trimming left V 0 bases short and J 4 bases short, with 7 bases between. The length of the CDR3 is 14 residues. This chain's CDR3 is CATSRDVGGNTIYF. The DNA of the CDR3 is TGTGCCACCAGCAGAGATGTAGGGGGAAACACCATATATTTT.

The chain couples TRBV2 to TRBJ2-7, with D possibly TRBD1 on 5 matching bases. The length of the CDR3 is 13 residues. The germline gives CDR1 SNHLY, CDR2 FYNNEI. V was pared by 7 bases and J by 3 bases, with 13 bases between. This chain's CDR3 is CASTPLQVYEQYF. The CDR3 nucleotides are TGTGCCAGCACCCCACTACAGGTCTACGAGCAGTACTTC.

The chain combines TRBV19 with TRBJ2-2; TRBD1 aligns across 10 bases. The CDR3 loop spans 14 amino acids. Looked up from germline, CDR1 is LNHDA and CDR2 is SQIVND (reference sequence). V trimming: 7 bases; J trimming: 6 bases; junction bases outside the gene matches: 5. The CDR3, as DNA: TGTGCCAGTATGTTGACAGGGGGCTCCGGGGAGCTGTTTTTT. Translating it yields CASMLTGGSGELFF.

J is TRBJ1-2 and V is TRBV7-9; D is unclear. V shed 2 bases and J shed 9 bases, with 13 bases lying between them. The CDR3 loop spans 13 amino acids. The V gene's germline CDR1 is SEHNR and CDR2 FQNEAQ (reference sequence). The CDR3 spells CASSLYDDTRYTF. The CDR3, as DNA: TGTGCCAGCAGCTTATATGACGACACCCGCTACACCTTC.

The rearrangement joins TRBV7-9 to TRBJ2-3; 7 bases line up with TRBD1. V gave up 4 bases and J gave up 11 bases; unmatched junction bases: 12. The CDR3 sequence is 14 residues long. Germline V gene data show CDR1 as SEHNR and CDR2 as FQNEAQ (reference sequence). CDR3 region: CASSSSTGFREQYF. As DNA, the CDR3 is TGTGCCAGCAGCTCATCGACAGGGTTCAGGGAGCAGTATTTT.

This clone was picked up a small number of times. The V call is TRBV5-1, the J call TRBJ1-1; TRBD1 aligns across 10 bases. The V gene end was trimmed by 2 bases and the J gene end by 4 bases; junction bases not matched to a gene: 5. There are 15 residues in the CDR3. The germline gives CDR1 SGHRS, CDR2 YFSETQ. Written as DNA, the CDR3 is TGCGCCAGCAGCTTATTCGGACAGGGGGGCACTGAAGCTTTCTTT. The encoded protein is CASSLFGQGGTEAFF.

V usage is TRBV30 and J usage is TRBJ1-2; tentatively, D is TRBD1 (5 bases). V gave up 7 bases and J gave up 6 bases, with 18 bases separating them. This CDR3 comprises 13 residues. Germline-derived CDR1 and CDR2 are GTSNPN and SVGIG (reference sequence). The CDR3 DNA reads TGTGCCTTGGCGGGGGACGGAGGGAATGGCTACACCTTC. Protein sequence: CALAGDGGNGYTF.

The V call is TRBV30, the J call TRBJ2-2, with 10 bases that match TRBD1. The trim removed 2 bases at V and 7 bases at J, leaving 7 bases unmatched. Germline CDR1 reads GTSNPN; CDR2 reads SVGIG (reference sequence). The CDR3 has 15 amino acids. For the CDR3, the DNA is TGTGCCTGGAGTCCCGGGACAGGGGTCAGCGGGGAGCTGTTTTTT. Its translation is CAWSPGTGVSGELFF. The complete variable domain, with remaining parts taken from reference TRBV30 and TRBJ2-2, reads SQTIHQWPATLVQPVGSPLSLECTVEGTSNPNLYWYRQAAGRGLQLLFYSVGIGQISSEVPQNLSASRPQDRQFILSSKKLLLSDSGFYLCAWSPGTGVSGELFFGEGSRLTVL.

This chain links TRBV7-2 with TRBJ2-3; D gene uncertain. In germline, CDR1 is SGHTA, CDR2 FQGNSA. Trimming left V 5 bases short and J 6 bases short, with 18 bases between. The CDR3 is 15 residues long. CDR3 region: CASSRILNSPDTQYF. The DNA for the CDR3 is TGTGCCAGCAGCCGGATACTCAACTCCCCGGATACGCAGTATTTT.

This chain uses TRBV28 with TRBJ1-2; 7 nucleotides agree with TRBD1. After removal of 5 bases from V and 1 base from J, the junction contained 4 bases not matched to a gene. The length of the CDR3 is 14 residues. Germline V CDR1 and CDR2: MDHEN, SYDVKM. The CDR3 is CASSVGQHNYGYTF. The CDR3 DNA sequence: TGTGCCAGCAGTGTGGGACAGCATAACTATGGCTACACCTTC.

This sequence joins TRBV30 and TRBJ1-3, with TRBD1 matching over 9 bases. CDR1 GTSNPN and CDR2 SVGIG come from the germline V gene (reference sequence). The CDR3 has 17 residues. The V gene end was trimmed by 3 bases and the J gene end by 1 base; junction bases not matched to a gene: 10. This CDR3 reads CAWSTGQGKISGNTIYF. CDR3 nucleotides: TGTGCCTGGAGCACAGGACAGGGGAAGATATCTGGAAACACCATATATTTT.

V usage is TRBV18 and J usage is TRBJ2-7, with 8 bases that match TRBD1. Germline values: CDR1 KGHSH, CDR2 LQKENI. V was clipped by 6 bases and J by 5 bases; unmatched bases: 6. The CDR3 contains 13 residues. The CDR3 DNA follows: TGTGCCAGCTCTACGACAGGGGATAACGAGCAGTACTTC. This gives the protein CASSTTGDNEQYF.

To note about this clone: Distinct nucleotide sequences in the sample also encode this CDR3. This chain connects TRBV28 to TRBJ1-2; a possible D gene is TRBD1 (5 bases). Trimming left V 6 bases short and J 4 bases short, with 18 bases between. This CDR3 spans 15 amino acids. CDR1 and CDR2 from the germline V gene are MDHEN and SYDVKM. The CDR3 nucleotides are TGTGCCAGCAGCCCTCAGGCCGGGACGGCCTATGGCTACACCTTC. Amino acid sequence: CASSPQAGTAYGYTF.

The chain couples TRBV27 to TRBJ2-1; TRBD1 might be the D (6 bases). Trimming stripped 6 bases from V and 0 bases from J, with 12 bases between. Germline assignment: CDR1 MNHEY and CDR2 SMNVEV (reference sequence). The CDR3 has 15 amino acids. CDR3 DNA: TGTGCCAGCAGCGCCCAGGGGCCCTCCTACAATGAGCAGTTCTTC. It yields the protein CASSAQGPSYNEQFF.

V is TRBV6-5 and J is TRBJ1-2; D call uncertain. Germline V gene data show CDR1 as MNHEY and CDR2 as SVGAGI. The CDR3 is 14 residues long. V lost 3 bases and J 6 bases, leaving 14 bases between the germline ends. This CDR3 reads CASSYGPSINGYTF. In nucleotides, the CDR3 is TGTGCCAGCAGTTATGGCCCAAGTATTAATGGCTACACCTTC.

The CDR3 region has the DNA TGTGCCACCAGCAGAGAGTATCAGACTAGCGGGAGTTACGAGCAGTACTTC. Its protein product is CATSREYQTSGSYEQYF. The chain has TRBV15 and TRBJ2-7; 12 bases agree with TRBD2. The germline V gene has CDR1 LNHNV and CDR2 YYDKDF (reference sequence). CDR3 length equals 17 residues. Losses at the gene ends were 0 bases for V and 4 bases for J; bases not matched to a gene: 7. The variable domain in full, with the rest retrieved from reference TRBV15 and TRBJ2-7, is DAMVIQNPRYQVTQFGKPVTLSCSQTLNHNVMYWYQQKSSQAPKLLFHYYDKDFNNEADTPDNFQSRRPNTSFCFLDIRSPGLGDTAMYLCATSREYQTSGSYEQYFGPGTRLTVT.

This sequence joins TRBV2 and TRBJ1-5; possibly TRBD1 for D (5 bases). V was trimmed by 5 bases and J by 5 bases, leaving 13 bases between them. Per germline, CDR1 SNHLY and CDR2 FYNNEI. This CDR3 has 14 residues. CDR3 sequence reads: CASSRGERHQPQHF. The DNA of the CDR3 is TGTGCCAGCAGTAGAGGGGAGCGCCATCAGCCCCAGCATTTT.

The rearrangement links TRBV7-2 to TRBJ2-3, with D unresolved. The germline V gene encodes CDR1 SGHTA and CDR2 FQGNSA. The CDR3 totals 12 residues. Deletions cut 5 bases from V and 5 bases from J, with 8 bases between. The CDR3 is CASSLYGDTQYF. The CDR3 DNA follows: TGTGCCAGCAGCCTCTATGGAGATACGCAGTATTTT.

With respect to this clone: The identical CDR3 is also encoded by other nucleotide sequences in the sample. The chain combines TRBV7-2 with TRBJ2-7; possible D gene TRBD1, 6 bases. Trimming shortened V by 1 base and J by 0 bases, and 13 bases separated the two germline ends. CDR3 length: 16 residues. Germline CDR1 and CDR2: SGHTA and FQGNSA. CDR3 sequence: CASSLGGTGLSYEQYF. The CDR3 DNA reads TGTGCCAGCAGCTTAGGGGGAACAGGGCTCTCCTACGAGCAGTACTTC.

This clone was detected a few times. This rearrangement joins TRBV30 to TRBJ2-1; D unresolved. V lost 5 bases and J 0 bases, leaving 11 bases between the germline ends. The CDR3 totals 14 residues. Per the germline V gene, CDR1 is GTSNPN and CDR2 is SVGIG (reference sequence). The CDR3 coding sequence is TGTGCCTGGTTTAAGGTGGGCTCCTACAATGAGCAGTTCTTC. It encodes CAWFKVGSYNEQFF.

The chain couples TRBV18 to TRBJ1-2; D gene unclear. V shed 2 bases and J shed 4 bases, with 11 bases lying between them. This CDR3 spans 14 amino acids. Germline lookup yields CDR1 KGHSH and CDR2 LQKENI. CDR3 loop: CASSPGPDGYGYTF. CDR3 bases: TGTGCCAGCTCACCAGGGCCCGACGGCTATGGCTACACCTTC.